This T cell receptor beta chain was documented in a study of regulatory T cells in long-lasting Graves disease (dated by TCRdb to the early 2020s). As for the study more broadly: Patients with newly diagnosed Graves' disease had been on antithyroid drugs for under 3 months. Persistent Graves' disease patients were compared with newly diagnosed Graves' disease patients by peripheral blood TCR sequencing and RNA sequencing. The study was registered as a clinical trial and conducted in China. A total of around 33 samples underwent TCR sequencing, from 13 patients with persistent Graves' disease and some 20 patients with newly diagnosed Graves' disease. What the work shows at the level of the full study, not this receptor alone: As a limitation, the authors acknowledged that the small sample size may reduce accuracy. Sequencing and analysis were restricted to the TCR beta chain. Preferential use of TRBV28, TRBJ1-2 and TRBJ2-5 was observed in persistent disease, whereas TRBV20-1 and TRBJ2-1 were favored in newly diagnosed disease. Only peripheral blood was studied, because thyroid tissue, the primary lesion, was inaccessible. Persistent Graves' disease patients showed lower TCR Shannon entropy and fewer highly expanded clones than newly diagnosed patients, suggesting clonal expansion. More public clonotypes were shared among persistent patients (around 3,000) than among newly diagnosed patients (roughly 1,000).

The CDR3 sequence holds 18 residues, the cysteine and phenylalanine included. Just the 54-base CDR3 DNA is kept, in frame starting at base 1. From a lookup of the germline V gene (reference sequence), CDR1 and CDR2 are MNHEY and SMNVEV. Ends trimmed: V by 5 bases, J by 0 bases; bases unmatched to a gene: 11. The library relied on multiplex PCR. The listed sequencing device is Illumina HiSeq 4000. To build TCR beta libraries, CDR3 regions were amplified by Arm-PCR using iRepertoire HTBI primers. Before sequencing, the PCR products went through gel purification. Per the authors' processing: Gene usage analysis of CDR3 amino acid clonotypes relied on the approximately 60 TRBV and around 13 TRBJ segments identified across samples. COPE and FqMerger were used to merge the filtered high-quality paired reads into contigs. BLAST was used to align contigs to IMGT TRBV, TRBD and TRBJ reference genes, with CDR3 defined following IMGT. Any clonotype with a frequency above 0.1% was counted as a highly expanded clone. Shannon entropy was used to measure repertoire diversity, and the Gini coefficient was used to measure V-J evenness. A clonotype found in more than one individual was treated as public. TCRdb cleaned the public reads at Q25 with fastp, built clones with MiXCR and kept in-frame beta chains. Merged by CDR3 protein, the rows form single entries marked with the most common genes and DNA. The V and J calls follow TCRdb's processing rather than the paper's. This sample comprises roughly 360,000 distinct CDR3 sequences, approximately 12% of them detected only once. The top ten clones comprise 15% to 20% of the sample.

According to the study, the label for this sample's time point signals: newly diagnosed GD, antithyroid drugs for less than 3 months. For both TCR sequencing and RNA sequencing, RNA was extracted from PBMCs in TRIzol. Graves' disease was diagnosed according to American Thyroid Association guidelines. The patients came from an endocrinology department in Xi'an, China. Each patient gave 9 to 10 milliliters of peripheral blood, collected in an EDTA anticoagulant tube. PBMCs were isolated by Ficoll Paque Plus density gradient separation without further T cell sorting. An Agilent 2100 Bioanalyzer and agarose gel were used to assess RNA quality, and a NanoDrop 2000 was used to measure RNA concentration. This clonotype was counted ten times or more. The antigen it recognizes is unknown. Base-call qualities are not available, and no considerably larger clone is one nucleotide away. The data also belong to a second study, concerning T cells in Graves' hyperthyroidism and ophthalmopathy. The second investigation adds: Graves' hyperthyroidism was defined as stable when no progression to ophthalmopathy occurred over 18 months of follow-up. The hyperthyroidism patients were between 18 and 65 years old and newly diagnosed, with a disease duration of less than 2 months. Patients with uncontrolled infections, other autoimmune diseases, pregnancy or lactation were excluded. Clinical symptoms, serum thyroxine and TRAb, thyroid ultrasound, and orbital computed tomography formed the basis for the diagnoses. The first round of RT-PCR for the TCR CDR3 was performed with the HTBI primer set and the Qiagen OneStep RT-PCR kit. Blood samples also contained most of the expanded thyroid clonotypes (frequency above 0.001), which suggests that blood repertoires may reflect thyroid immune responses. A model built on a 13 V-J signature distinguished ophthalmopathy from stable hyperthyroidism, reaching around 87% sensitivity and approximately 83% specificity in cross-validation and 80%/75% in testing. In validation, progression to ophthalmopathy was predicted by the model with nearly 71% sensitivity and approximately 78% specificity, a median of roughly six months before onset. A discovery cohort of about 100 patients, roughly 43 with Graves' ophthalmopathy and 57 with stable Graves' hyperthyroidism, was used to find distinguishing TCR V-J signatures. An independent validation cohort of under 20 hyperthyroidism patients and 17 patients who later progressed to ophthalmopathy tested prospective prediction of ophthalmopathy. For training and testing, the 100 or so patients in the discovery cohort were randomly divided in a 7:3 ratio. The study also compared thyroid tissue and blood T-cell repertoires from a handful of Graves' hyperthyroidism patients. After blood sampling, hyperthyroidism patients were treated with methimazole at a starting dose of 30 mg daily, and ophthalmopathy patients were treated with high-dose intravenous methylprednisolone. A second multiplex PCR round built the libraries, followed by size selection and purification. The libraries were sequenced on an Illumina HiSeq2000 using paired-end 100 bp reads. Raw data were processed with SOAPnuke, discarding reads with adapters, uncalled bases, mean Phred below 15, or no exact constant-primer or identifier match. COPE v1.2.5 was used to merge high-quality paired reads, and clonotypes were defined as unique nucleotide sequences. Clonotypes were aligned to IMGT TRBV, TRBD and TRBJ reference segments using MiTCR v1.1. Analysis was restricted to V-J combinations with a frequency above 0.0001, which covered over 98% of repertoires. A TCS score was defined as the ratio between F50 (clonal expansion) and ExV (chaos), using BLOSUM62-based TCRdist between CDR3 peptides within each V-J. Welch's t-statistics and random forest reduced roughly 530 V-J features to 10 to 15, which were used in a naive Bayes classifier (R e1071). No statistical method was used to fix the sample size in advance, and group allocation was not hidden from the investigators. TCR Vbeta CDR3 sequencing of 130 to 150 peripheral blood samples (over 40 ophthalmopathy, 75 to 85 hyperthyroidism and roughly 17 progressor patients) is reported in the paper.

Specimen: peripheral blood mononuclear cells (PBMCs), collected at new diagnosis, from a patient treated with antithyroid drugs. Recombination linked TRBV27 to TRBJ2-2, with 8 middle bases fitting TRBD1. The clonotype was recovered from a woman between 18 and 29 years old with Graves disease. Donor details come from another sample of the same person, matched by shared clones. The sequence in DNA is TGTGCCAGCAGTGTAAAACAGCCGGGACAGGCGAACACCGGGGAGCTGTTTTTT. The encoded protein is CASSVKQPGQANTGELFF.